This T cell receptor (beta chain) was identified during a study of T cells in Graves' hyperthyroidism and ophthalmopathy (dated by TCRdb to the late 2010s). About the full investigation: Peripheral blood samples were taken at the time of initial diagnosis, prior to any treatment. A discovery cohort of approximately 97 patients, approximately 45 with Graves' ophthalmopathy and fewer than 65 with stable Graves' hyperthyroidism, was used to find distinguishing TCR V-J signatures. Prospective prediction of ophthalmopathy was tested in an independent validation cohort of under 20 hyperthyroidism patients and roughly 16 patients who later progressed to ophthalmopathy. The 100 discovery patients were randomly split 7:3 into training and test sets. Thyroid tissue and blood T-cell repertoires from six Graves' hyperthyroidism patients were also compared in the study. After sampling, hyperthyroidism patients received methimazole starting at 30 mg daily, and ophthalmopathy patients received high-dose intravenous methylprednisolone. The paper reports TCR Vbeta CDR3 sequencing of some 140 peripheral blood samples: approximately 43 ophthalmopathy, some 80 hyperthyroidism and approximately 17 progressor patients.

Graves' hyperthyroidism was defined as stable when no progression to ophthalmopathy occurred over 18 months of follow-up. The hyperthyroidism patients were between 18 and 65 years old and newly diagnosed, with a disease duration of less than 2 months. Patients with uncontrolled infections, other autoimmune diseases, pregnancy or lactation were excluded. Diagnoses relied on clinical symptoms, serum thyroxine and TRAb, thyroid ultrasound and orbital computed tomography. PBMCs were separated from 7.5 to 10 ml of fresh peripheral blood using Ficoll-Paque density gradient centrifugation. Total RNA was extracted with Trizol reagent, and quality was checked on an Agilent 2100 Bioanalyzer. Summary of the overall study and its limitations: No statistical method was used to fix the sample size in advance, and group allocation was not hidden from the investigators. In validation, the model predicted progression to ophthalmopathy a median of around 6.5 months before onset, with roughly 70% sensitivity and about 72% specificity. A model built on a 13 V-J signature distinguished ophthalmopathy from stable hyperthyroidism, reaching around 88% sensitivity and approximately 81% specificity in cross-validation and 80%/75% in testing. Blood samples also contained most of the expanded thyroid clonotypes (frequency above 0.001), which suggests that blood repertoires may reflect thyroid immune responses.

The CDR3 spans 12 residues, from the cysteine through the phenylalanine. CDR3 DNA is the only sequence kept; it has 36 bases, read in frame from the first base. The V and J ends are trimmed by 4 bases and 7 bases, leaving 10 bases between them. In its sample, this clonotype was seen many times. What antigen it recognizes has not been identified. No base-level quality is on record; no much larger clone is a single base apart. The TCR beta CDR3 regions were amplified from RNA transcripts. The first round of RT-PCR for the TCR CDR3 was performed with the HTBI primer set and the Qiagen OneStep RT-PCR kit. Libraries were constructed in a second round of multiplex PCR, after which size selection and purification were performed. Sequencing of the libraries was done on an Illumina HiSeq2000 using paired-end 100 bp reads. The paper's data handling went like this. SOAPnuke was used to process the raw data, removing reads that contained adapters or uncalled bases, had a mean Phred below 15, or lacked an exact match to the constant primer or identifier. COPE v1.2.5 was used to merge the high-quality paired reads, and each unique nucleotide sequence was defined as a clonotype. MiTCR v1.1 was used to align the clonotypes against IMGT TRBV, TRBD and TRBJ reference segments. Only V-J combinations with frequency above 0.0001, covering about 99% of repertoires, were analysed. A TCS score was defined as the ratio between F50 (clonal expansion) and ExV (chaos), using BLOSUM62-based TCRdist between CDR3 peptides within each V-J. Welch's t-statistics and random forest reduced around 550 V-J features to fewer than 15, which were used in a naive Bayes classifier (R e1071). The public reads were reanalyzed by TCRdb: fastp trimming at Q25, MiXCR alignment, in-frame beta chains only. For every CDR3 protein sequence, its rows merge into one entry that carries the most common genes and DNA. The V and J calls and clone size come from TCRdb's table, not from the authors' own analysis. For this sample the table gives hundreds of thousands of distinct CDR3 sequences, of which roughly 13% were detected only once. 9.2% of the sample comes from the top ten.

Sample: blood. The chain joins TRBV12-3 or TRBV12-4 to TRBJ1-2; the D gene identity is not certain. The TCR originated in a woman aged 18-30 years with Graves' hyperthyroidism. The CDR3 protein is CASSSGGPGYTF. The nucleotide sequence reads as follows: TGTGCCAGCAGTTCCGGCGGGCCTGGCTACACCTTC.